This T cell receptor beta chain came from a study of blood T cell repertoires in COVID-19. Trimming took off 0 bases at V and 5 bases at J, with 7 bases between the two ends. Germline V gene lookup returns CDR1 GTSNPN and CDR2 SVGIG (reference sequence). The CDR3 is 13 residues long. Only in-frame clones appear in the TCRdb table, and some are missing; sequencing was by immunoSEQ multiplex PCR. The sample lists roughly 110,000 clones; 84% were seen once. This clone was observed once. This clonotype originated in a human donor in a cohort sampled during active COVID-19. The specimen sequenced was peripheral blood. V gene TRBV30 combines with J gene TRBJ1-4; D unresolved. As DNA, the CDR3 is TGTGCCTGGAGTGTGGCGGAGAATGAAAAACTGTTTTTT. It encodes CAWSVAENEKLFF.